A single sample is the source of the 14 T cell receptor beta chains below, sequenced in a study of breast tumors, draining lymph nodes, adjacent tissues. Samples came from axillary lymph nodes draining the breast cancer. MiXCR was run by TCRdb on the multiplex PCR reads, yielding one entry per CDR3 protein. The sample has about 130,000 distinct CDR3 sequences, about 20% seen once. Sequenced sample: axillary lymph node tissue. Source of these receptors: a female donor with breast cancer. Some clones in this sample may be carry-over from other donors' samples.

The sample holds many counts of this clonotype. The V and J genes are TRBV27 and TRBJ1-3, with 7 bases that match TRBD1. Trimming took 8 bases from V and 0 from J; bases not matched to a gene: 4. The CDR3 runs 14 residues. Germline CDR1 is MNHEY and CDR2 is SMNVEV (reference sequence). In DNA form, the CDR3 reads TGTGCCAGCCCGGGACAGTACTCTGGAAACACCATATATTTT. Protein: CASPGQYSGNTIYF.

This clonotype came up many times. The chain has TRBV29-1 and TRBJ1-2; TRBD1 aligns across 8 bases. Germline V lookup: CDR1 SQVTM, CDR2 ANQGSEA. CDR3 length: 13 residues. V dropped 6 bases and J dropped 2; count of bases not matched to a gene: 5. The DNA for the CDR3 is TGCAGCGTCCTGAACAGGGGGAACTATGGCTACACCTTC. As protein: CSVLNRGNYGYTF.

This clonotype was seen at least ten times. This chain uses TRBV7-8 with TRBJ2-7, with D possibly being TRBD1 (5 bases). The V gene lost 2 bases and the J gene lost 3 bases, with 14 bases spanning the gap. The germline gives CDR1 SGHVS, CDR2 FQNEAQ. The CDR3 sequence is 15 residues long. The CDR3 coding sequence is TGTGCCAGCAGCTTACAGGACACCACCTTCTACGAGCAGTACTTC. Translation gives CASSLQDTTFYEQYF. Full variable domain (missing parts from reference TRBV7-8 and TRBJ2-7): GAGVSQSPRYKVAKRGQDVALRCDPISGHVSLFWYQQALGQGPEFLTYFQNEAQLDKSGLPSDRFFAERPEGSVSTLKIQRTQQEDSAVYLCASSLQDTTFYEQYFGPGTRLTVT.

This clonotype was picked up many times. The genes are TRBV10-3 and TRBJ2-7, with TRBD1 matching 7 bases. CDR1 and CDR2 from the germline V gene are ENHRY and SYGVKD. The J segment lost 5 bases and the V segment lost 0 bases, leaving 4 bases of the junction unmatched. The CDR3 runs 14 residues. CDR3 coding DNA: TGTGCCATCAGTGAGTCGGGACAGATCCACGAGCAGTACTTC. Protein sequence: CAISESGQIHEQYF.

This clonotype came up many times. The chain is built from TRBV24-1 and TRBJ2-3; no reliable D call. The V end lost 3 bases, the J end lost 2 bases, and 5 bases lay between the germline ends. This CDR3 contains 13 residues. From germline, CDR1 is KGHDR and CDR2 SFDVKD. This chain's CDR3 is CATSDPPTDTQYF. In DNA, the CDR3 is TGTGCCACCAGTGATCCCCCCACAGATACGCAGTATTTT.

This clonotype has just a few counts. The chain combines TRBV7-9 with TRBJ1-2; tentatively, D is TRBD1 (5 bases). The CDR3 is 14 amino acids. Trimming left V 3 bases short and J 8 bases short, with 16 bases between. Per the germline V gene, CDR1 is SEHNR and CDR2 is FQNEAQ (reference sequence). The CDR3 spells CASSFREGPAGYTF. DNA for the CDR3: TGTGCCAGCAGCTTCAGGGAGGGGCCGGCGGGCTACACCTTC.

This clonotype was picked up many times. The chain uses TRBV20-1 and TRBJ2-7, with D maybe TRBD1 (6 bases). The CDR3 has 13 amino acids. The germline gives CDR1 DFQATT, CDR2 SNEGSKA (reference sequence). Trimming shortened V by 5 bases and J by 1 base, and 12 bases separated the two germline ends. The CDR3 region has the DNA TGCAGTGCTCGCTCAGGGGTATCCTACGAGCAGTACTTC. Translated: CSARSGVSYEQYF.

Ten or more counts support this clonotype. The chain has TRBV11-2 and TRBJ2-2; 10 nucleotides match TRBD1. With V trimmed by 3 bases and J by 7 bases, 8 bases remained unmatched. CDR1 is SGHAT and CDR2 is FQNNGV in the germline V gene. The CDR3 is 16 residues long. Written as DNA, the CDR3 is TGTGCCAGCAGCTTTGAGGGACAGGGGAAAAACGGGGAGCTGTTTTTT. Translating gives CASSFEGQGKNGELFF. Complete variable domain (other parts from reference TRBV11-2 and TRBJ2-2): EAGVAQSPRYKIIEKRQSVAFWCNPISGHATLYWYQQILGQGPKLLIQFQNNGVVDDSQLPKDRFSAERLKGVDSTLKIQPAKLEDSAVYLCASSFEGQGKNGELFFGEGSRLTVL.

In its sample, this clonotype was seen many times. This chain connects TRBV30 to TRBJ2-1; D is unclear. Germline CDR1 reads GTSNPN; CDR2 reads SVGIG (reference sequence). V lost 4 bases to trimming and J lost 9 bases, with 16 bases between them. The CDR3 has 13 amino acids. This CDR3 reads CAWNPTGRFEQFF. CDR3 nucleotide sequence: TGTGCCTGGAACCCCACGGGCAGGTTTGAGCAGTTCTTC.

Ten or more counts support this clonotype. V usage is TRBV6-6 and J usage is TRBJ1-6; D is undetermined. Germline loops: CDR1 MNHNY, CDR2 SVGAGI (reference sequence). This CDR3 has 14 residues. V lost 2 bases and J lost 7, with 9 bases in between. This CDR3 reads CASSYPGGNSPLHF. Here the CDR3 DNA reads TGTGCCAGCAGTTACCCGGGAGGGAATTCACCCCTCCACTTT.

This clonotype has a count of ten or more. V gene TRBV20-1 combines with J gene TRBJ2-4; TRBD2 matches at 11 bases. With 4 bases clipped from V and 8 bases from J, the junction kept 7 bases outside the gene matches. The germline V gene encodes CDR1 DFQATT and CDR2 SNEGSKA (reference sequence). CDR3 length equals 14 residues. The CDR3 DNA is TGCAGTGCTAAGACCATAGCGGGAGGGGACATTCAGTACTTC. It codes for CSAKTIAGGDIQYF.

In its sample, this clonotype was seen many times. The rearrangement joins TRBV4-2 to TRBJ2-2; D not certain. The germline V gene encodes CDR1 LGHNA and CDR2 YNFKEQ. The CDR3 is made up of 16 amino acids. Deletions cut 0 bases from V and 3 bases from J, with 11 bases between. The CDR3 region is CASSQEPPLYTGELFF. The DNA of the CDR3 is TGTGCCAGCAGCCAAGAACCCCCACTCTACACCGGGGAGCTGTTTTTT.

At least ten counts were recorded for this clonotype. The chain recombines TRBV11-2 with TRBJ2-1, with 7 bases fitting TRBD2. V trimming: 5 bases; J trimming: 10 bases; junction bases outside the gene matches: 8. CDR1 and CDR2 from the germline V gene are SGHAT and FQNNGV. The CDR3 has 13 residues. As DNA, the CDR3 is TGTGCCAGCAGCCTTACGACAGCGGGAGAGCAGTTCTTC. Translated: CASSLTTAGEQFF.

The chain recombines TRBV20-1 with TRBJ2-7; 10 bases are a match to TRBD2. The germline V gene has CDR1 DFQATT and CDR2 SNEGSKA (reference sequence). The CDR3 runs to 14 residues. V trimming: 7 bases; J trimming: 2 bases; junction bases outside the gene matches: 8. The CDR3 is CSGARTSGAYEQYF. DNA of the CDR3: TGCAGTGGAGCCCGGACTAGCGGCGCCTACGAGCAGTACTTC.